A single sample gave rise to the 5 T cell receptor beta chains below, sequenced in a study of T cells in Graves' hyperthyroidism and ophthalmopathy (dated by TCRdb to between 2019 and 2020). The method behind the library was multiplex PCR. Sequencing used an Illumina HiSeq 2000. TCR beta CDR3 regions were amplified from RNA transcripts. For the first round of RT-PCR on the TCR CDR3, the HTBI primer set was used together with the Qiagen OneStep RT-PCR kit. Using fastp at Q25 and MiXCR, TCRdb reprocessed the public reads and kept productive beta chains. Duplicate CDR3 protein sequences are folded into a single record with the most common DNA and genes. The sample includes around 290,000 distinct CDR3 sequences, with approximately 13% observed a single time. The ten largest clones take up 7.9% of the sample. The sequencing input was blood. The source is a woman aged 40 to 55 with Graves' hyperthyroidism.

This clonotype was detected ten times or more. In DNA, the CDR3 is TGCAGTGCCACCGGGGGGGTTTACTACGAGCAGTACTTC. The encoded protein is CSATGGVYYEQYF. The chain combines TRBV20-1 with TRBJ2-7, with TRBD2 matching over 8 bases. The CDR3 is 13 residues long. The germline V gene has CDR1 DFQATT and CDR2 SNEGSKA (reference sequence). V shed 6 bases, J shed 3 bases, and the junction held 7 bases outside the gene matches.

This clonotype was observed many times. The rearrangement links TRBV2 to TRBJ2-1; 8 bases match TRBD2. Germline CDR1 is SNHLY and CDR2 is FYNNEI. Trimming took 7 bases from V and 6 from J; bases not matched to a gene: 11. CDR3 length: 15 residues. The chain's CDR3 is CASTISGTSPNEQFF. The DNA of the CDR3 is TGTGCCAGCACCATTAGCGGGACAAGCCCCAATGAGCAGTTCTTC.

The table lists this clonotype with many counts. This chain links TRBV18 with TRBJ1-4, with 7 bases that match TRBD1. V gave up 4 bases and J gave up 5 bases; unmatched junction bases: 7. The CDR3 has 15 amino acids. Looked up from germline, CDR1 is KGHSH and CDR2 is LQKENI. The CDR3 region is CASSQQQGLNEKLFF. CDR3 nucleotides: TGTGCCAGCTCACAACAACAGGGGTTAAATGAAAAACTGTTTTTT.

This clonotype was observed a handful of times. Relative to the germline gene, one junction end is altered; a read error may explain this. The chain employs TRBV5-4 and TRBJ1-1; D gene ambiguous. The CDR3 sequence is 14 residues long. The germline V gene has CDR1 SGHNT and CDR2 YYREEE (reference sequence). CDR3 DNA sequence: TGTGCCAGCAGCTACATGGACGGGAACATTGAAGCTTTCTTT. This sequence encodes CASSYMDGNIEAFF.

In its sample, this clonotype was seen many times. The CDR3 nucleotides read TGCAGTGCTAGAGATAGTAGGGGTAGCAATGAGCAGTTCTTC. Amino acids: CSARDSRGSNEQFF. This chain links TRBV20-1 with TRBJ2-1; perhaps TRBD1 as D (5 bases). The CDR3 has 14 amino acids. Germline CDR1 is DFQATT and CDR2 is SNEGSKA (reference sequence). With 0 bases removed from V and 6 bases from J, the gap between germline ends came to 12 bases.